These 28 T cell receptor beta chains originate from one sample sequenced in a study of siplizumab effects on memory and regulatory T cells. TCRdb keeps only in-frame clones here, not all; method: immunoSEQ multiplex PCR. The table has 94,000 or so clones, roughly 96% seen once. Source material: naive CD4+ T cells sorted from blood. The receptor source for this set is a human donor in good health.

V is TRBV5-1 and J is TRBJ1-2, with D unclear. Trimming cost V 4 bases and J 2 bases, with 9 bases left between them. Germline values: CDR1 SGHRS, CDR2 YFSETQ. This CDR3 region has 13 residues. CDR3 coding DNA: TGCGCCAGCAGCCAGGACGGGAACTATGGCTACACCTTC. Translating it yields CASSQDGNYGYTF.

The chain has TRBV7-3 and TRBJ2-3; possible D gene TRBD2, 6 bases. V lost 1 base and J 6 bases, leaving 14 bases between the germline ends. Looked up from germline, CDR1 is SGHTA and CDR2 is FQGTGA. There are 15 residues in the CDR3. CDR3 bases: TGTGCCAGCAGCTTAATGCGGGGCCTCGGGGATACGCAGTATTTT. Translating it yields CASSLMRGLGDTQYF.

Only one count was recorded for this clone. The chain links TRBV18 to TRBJ1-6; TRBD1 agrees at 9 bases. Germline CDR1 reads KGHSH; CDR2 reads LQKENI. This CDR3 is 14 amino acids long. With 6 bases clipped from V and 7 bases from J, the junction kept 4 bases outside the gene matches. Written as DNA, the CDR3 is TGTGCCAGCTCCCCTGGGACAGGGAATTCACCCCTCCACTTT. It specifies CASSPGTGNSPLHF.

The table lists this clone with a count of one. This chain links TRBV5-1 with TRBJ1-1, with unresolved D. The CDR3 length is 14 residues. CDR1 is SGHRS and CDR2 is YFSETQ in the germline V gene. V shed 0 bases and J shed 3 bases, with 9 bases lying between them. In nucleotides, the CDR3 is TGCGCCAGCAGCTTGGCGGGCTCGGACACTGAAGCTTTCTTT. Its protein product is CASSLAGSDTEAFF.

CDR3: CASSVVADLGYGYTF. For the CDR3, the DNA is TGTGCCAGCAGCGTAGTGGCGGACCTAGGCTATGGCTACACCTTC. This chain joins TRBV9 and TRBJ1-2; D is unresolved. V lost 0 bases and J lost 4, with 13 bases in between. Germline V gives CDR1 SGDLS, CDR2 YYNGEE. The CDR3 loop spans 15 amino acids.

The V call is TRBV7-2, the J call TRBJ2-3; D is uncertain. V was cut by 5 bases and J by 5 bases, with 8 bases left in between. CDR1 SGHTA and CDR2 FQGNSA come from the germline V gene. The CDR3 covers 12 residues. In DNA, the CDR3 is TGTGCCAGCAGCCCGCCCAGAGATACGCAGTATTTT. Its protein is CASSPPRDTQYF.

The rearrangement uses TRBV5-1 and TRBJ2-5, with 12 bases identical to TRBD1. The CDR3 is 17 amino acids. The V and J ends lost 0 bases and 4 bases, in that order; junction bases with no gene match: 7. Germline CDR1 SGHRS, CDR2 YFSETQ. CDR3 in DNA: TGCGCCAGCAGCTTGGCCGCGGGACAGGGGGCTCTAGAGACCCAGTACTTC. Protein sequence: CASSLAAGQGALETQYF.

The rearrangement uses TRBV7-3 and TRBJ2-1, with a tentative D call TRBD2 (6 bases). The CDR3 runs 13 residues. Trimming pared 5 bases from V and 6 bases from J, leaving 11 bases between. The germline V gene has CDR1 SGHTA and CDR2 FQGTGA. In DNA, the CDR3 is TGTGCCAGCAGCGCCGGGGGAGGCAATGAGCAGTTCTTC. As protein: CASSAGGGNEQFF.

This clone was counted once. In DNA, the CDR3 is TGTGCCAGTAGTATCCCCCGCGGGGGGGCTGCCTACAATGAGCAGTTCTTC. Translation gives CASSIPRGGAAYNEQFF. V is TRBV19 and J is TRBJ2-1; 9 bases align to TRBD2. CDR1 is LNHDA, CDR2 SQIVND, per germline (reference sequence). V was pared by 3 bases and J by 2 bases, with 8 bases of the junction left unmatched. The CDR3 consists of 17 residues.

This chain connects TRBV19 to TRBJ1-1; no clear D gene. This CDR3 is 13 amino acids long. V lost 6 bases and J lost 0, with 8 bases in between. CDR1 and CDR2 (germline): LNHDA, SQIVND (reference sequence). Here the CDR3 reads CASRVKMNTEAFF. CDR3 bases: TGTGCCAGTAGGGTGAAAATGAACACTGAAGCTTTCTTT. Complete variable domain (other parts from reference TRBV19 and TRBJ1-1): DGGITQSPKYLFRKEGQNVTLSCEQNLNHDAMYWYRQDPGQGLRLIYYSQIVNDFQKGDIAEGYSVSREKKESFPLTVTSAQKNPTAFYLCASRVKMNTEAFFGQGTRLTVV.

The gene calls are TRBV18 and TRBJ1-3; TRBD1 agrees at 7 bases. CDR1 is KGHSH and CDR2 is LQKENI in the germline V gene. This CDR3 spans 15 amino acids. Germline trimming cut 2 bases from V and 4 bases from J; bases unmatched to any gene: 5. The CDR3 spells CASSPLETGGNTIYF. The CDR3 coding sequence is TGTGCCAGCTCACCATTGGAGACAGGGGGAAACACCATATATTTT. Combining the CDR3 with reference TRBV18 and TRBJ1-3 gives the whole variable domain NAGVMQNPRHLVRRRGQEARLRCSPMKGHSHVYWYRQLPEEGLKFMVYLQKENIIDESGMPKERFSAEFPKEGPSILRIQQVVRGDSAAYFCASSPLETGGNTIYFGEGSWLTVV.

The chain combines TRBV2 with TRBJ2-2; D remains ambiguous. Between the trimmed V and J ends, which lost 8 bases and 0 bases, there was a span of 10 bases. This CDR3 has 14 amino acids. Germline loops: CDR1 SNHLY, CDR2 FYNNEI. CDR3 in DNA: TGTGCCAGCGGTGCTAGGGCGAACACCGGGGAGCTGTTTTTT. This sequence encodes CASGARANTGELFF.

J is TRBJ1-5 and V is TRBV28; D gene unclear. The CDR3 covers 13 residues. Germline CDR1 MDHEN, CDR2 SYDVKM. CDR3 loop: CAAGLVRSQPQHF. Written as DNA, the CDR3 is TGTGCTGCCGGGCTGGTCCGGAGTCAGCCCCAGCATTTT. Variable domain in full (rest from reference TRBV28 and TRBJ1-5): DVKVTQSSRYLVKRTGEKVFLECVQDMDHENMFWYRQDPGLGLRLIYFSYDVKMKEKGDIPEGYSVSREKKERFSLILESASTNQTSMYLCAAGLVRSQPQHFGDGTRLSIL.

V and J are TRBV4-1 and TRBJ1-2, with a weak D call TRBD1 (6 bases). Germline CDR1 reads MGHRA; CDR2 reads YSYEKL. The CDR3 runs 18 residues. Trimming took 1 base from V and 0 from J, leaving 18 bases between them. CDR3 in DNA: TGCGCCAGCAGCCAAGGCCACCCCGGACAGCGAACTAACTATGGCTACACCTTC. It yields the protein CASSQGHPGQRTNYGYTF.

The chain couples TRBV7-6 to TRBJ2-5, with D tentatively TRBD1 or TRBD2 (6 bases each). CDR3 length equals 15 residues. Germline lookup yields CDR1 SGHVS and CDR2 FNYEAQ. Between the trimmed V and J ends, which lost 4 bases and 4 bases, there was a span of 16 bases. CDR3 sequence: CASSSGPGARETQYF. Written as DNA, the CDR3 is TGTGCCAGCAGCTCAGGACCGGGGGCGCGAGAGACCCAGTACTTC.

The chain links TRBV6-5 to TRBJ1-1; D gene unclear. The CDR3 contains 12 residues. CDR1 is MNHEY, CDR2 SVGAGI, per germline. V was pared by 6 bases and J by 5 bases, with 10 bases between. CDR3 region: CASSSFRTEAFF. The CDR3 nucleotides read TGTGCCAGCAGCAGTTTCCGGACTGAAGCTTTCTTT.

The chain links TRBV4-2 to TRBJ1-6; D is undetermined. The ends were cut back, 0 bases at V and 5 bases at J, with 11 bases in the middle. The V gene's germline CDR1 is LGHNA and CDR2 YNFKEQ. This CDR3 contains 16 residues. DNA for the CDR3: TGTGCCAGCAGCCAAGACGGTGACGGGGATAATTCACCCCTCCACTTT. Translating it yields CASSQDGDGDNSPLHF.

The chain combines TRBV10-2 with TRBJ2-2, with D tentatively TRBD2 (5 bases). The germline gives CDR1 WSHSY, CDR2 SAAADI. This CDR3 contains 15 residues. With 6 bases removed from V and 3 bases from J, the gap between germline ends came to 14 bases. In nucleotides, the CDR3 is TGCGCCAGCAGCCGCGGGCTAGGATACACCGGGGAGCTGTTTTTT. Encoded protein: CASSRGLGYTGELFF.

The chain couples TRBV5-6 to TRBJ2-7, with 8 positions matching TRBD1. The CDR3 has 16 amino acids. The V gene end was trimmed by 2 bases and the J gene end by 4 bases; junction bases not matched to a gene: 11. CDR1 and CDR2 from the germline V gene are SGHDT and YYEEEE. The CDR3 DNA reads as TGTGCCAGCAGCTTTGGTTCAGGGGGCTCAAGATACGAGCAGTACTTC. It codes for CASSFGSGGSRYEQYF. Full variable domain (outside the CDR3, taken from reference TRBV5-6 and TRBJ2-7): DAGVTQSPTHLIKTRGQQVTLRCSPKSGHDTVSWYQQALGQGPQFIFQYYEEEERQRGNFPDRFSGHQFPNYSSELNVNALLLGDSALYLCASSFGSGGSRYEQYFGPGTRLTVT.

CDR3 region: CASSDGGSPSTDTQYF. In DNA form, the CDR3 reads TGTGCCAGCAGTGACGGGGGGTCGCCTAGCACAGATACGCAGTATTTT. The rearrangement uses TRBV6-4 and TRBJ2-3, with D possibly matching TRBD2 (6 bases). This CDR3 is 16 amino acids long. Between the trimmed V and J ends, which lost 2 bases and 0 bases, there was a span of 12 bases. The V gene's germline CDR1 is MRHNA and CDR2 SNTAGT.

J is TRBJ1-6 and V is TRBV14; no clear D gene. The germline V gene encodes CDR1 SGHDN and CDR2 FVKESK. The CDR3 covers 16 residues. Deletions cut 1 base from V and 8 bases from J, with 15 bases between. CDR3 sequence: CASSQGANIPYSPLHF. DNA of the CDR3: TGTGCCAGCAGCCAAGGTGCTAACATCCCATATTCACCCCTCCACTTT.

The genes are TRBV2 and TRBJ1-5, with TRBD1 matching over 7 bases. V lost 4 bases to trimming and J lost 1 base; unmatched junction nucleotides: 7. CDR1 and CDR2 (germline): SNHLY, FYNNEI. The CDR3 runs 16 residues. The CDR3 loop reads CASSGTGTISNQPQHF. For the CDR3, the DNA is TGTGCCAGCAGTGGGACAGGCACCATAAGCAATCAGCCCCAGCATTTT.

The chain combines TRBV7-2 with TRBJ1-1, with a possible D match to TRBD1 (6 bases). CDR1 and CDR2 (germline): SGHTA, FQGNSA. The V end lost 5 bases, the J end lost 4 bases, and 14 bases lay between the germline ends. This CDR3 has 14 residues. Here the CDR3 DNA reads TGTGCCAGCAGCAATCAACAGGGAGTCACTGAAGCTTTCTTT. Protein sequence: CASSNQQGVTEAFF.

This chain links TRBV28 with TRBJ2-7; TRBD2 is a possible D gene (6 bases). V was shortened by 6 bases and J by 7 bases, with 13 bases between the two germline ends. The CDR3 extends over 12 amino acids. The germline CDR1 and CDR2 sequences are MDHEN and SYDVKM. Here the CDR3 reads CASRAGLYEQYF. CDR3 DNA: TGTGCCAGCAGAGCGGGTTTATATGAGCAGTACTTC.

The V gene is TRBV5-1, the J gene TRBJ2-6; TRBD1 matches at 8 bases. Germline CDR1 is SGHRS and CDR2 is YFSETQ. This CDR3 region has 15 residues. V was pared by 4 bases and J by 5 bases, with 5 bases of the junction left unmatched. Here the CDR3 DNA reads TGCGCCAGCAGCACGGGGACAGGCTGGGCCAACGTCCTGACTTTC. This translates into CASSTGTGWANVLTF. Filled out from reference TRBV5-1 and TRBJ2-6, the complete variable domain reads KAGVTQTPRYLIKTRGQQVTLSCSPISGHRSVSWYQQTPGQGLQFLFEYFSETQRNKGNFPGRFSGRQFSNSRSEMNVSTLELGDSALYLCASSTGTGWANVLTFGAGSRLTVL.

V and J are TRBV18 and TRBJ1-5; TRBD1 matches at 7 bases. CDR1 is KGHSH and CDR2 is LQKENI in the germline V gene. The CDR3 runs 14 residues. V dropped 4 bases and J dropped 3; count of bases not matched to a gene: 3. The chain's CDR3 is CASSLGQINQPQHF. As DNA, the CDR3 is TGTGCCAGCTCACTGGGACAGATCAATCAGCCCCAGCATTTT.

This rearrangement joins TRBV4-1 to TRBJ1-1; D not certain. V lost 0 bases to trimming and J lost 7 bases, with 12 bases between them. The CDR3 spans 14 residues. The germline CDR1 and CDR2 sequences are MGHRA and YSYEKL. The CDR3 bases are TGCGCCAGCAGCCAAGATAGGCCGGCTGGTGAAGCTTTCTTT. This gives the protein CASSQDRPAGEAFF.

This clone was found once. The chain joins TRBV27 to TRBJ1-6, with D maybe TRBD1 (5 bases). This CDR3 region has 13 residues. V was trimmed by 7 bases and J by 7 bases, leaving 11 bases between them. Germline loops: CDR1 MNHEY, CDR2 SMNVEV (reference sequence). The CDR3 DNA is TGTGCCAGCACCGGGCAGGGAAATTCACCCCTCCACTTT. It is translated as CASTGQGNSPLHF.